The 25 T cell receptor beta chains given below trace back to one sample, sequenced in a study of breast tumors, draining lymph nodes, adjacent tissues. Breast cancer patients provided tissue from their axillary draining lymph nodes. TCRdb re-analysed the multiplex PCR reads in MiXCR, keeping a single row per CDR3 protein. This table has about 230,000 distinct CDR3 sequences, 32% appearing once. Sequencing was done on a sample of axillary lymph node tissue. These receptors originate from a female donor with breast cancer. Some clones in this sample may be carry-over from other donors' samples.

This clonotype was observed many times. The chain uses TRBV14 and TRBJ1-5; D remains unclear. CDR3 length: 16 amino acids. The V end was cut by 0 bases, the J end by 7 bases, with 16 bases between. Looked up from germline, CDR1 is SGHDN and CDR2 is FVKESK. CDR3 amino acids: CASSQDLEGGNQPQHF. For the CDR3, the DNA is TGTGCCAGCAGCCAAGATCTAGAGGGAGGGAACCAGCCCCAGCATTTT.

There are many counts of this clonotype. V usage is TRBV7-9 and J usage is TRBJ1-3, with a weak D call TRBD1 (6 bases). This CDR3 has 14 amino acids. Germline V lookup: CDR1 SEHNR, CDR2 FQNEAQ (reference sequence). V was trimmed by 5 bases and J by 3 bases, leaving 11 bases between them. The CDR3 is CASSPQGIGNTIYF. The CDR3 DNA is TGTGCCAGCAGCCCCCAGGGGATTGGAAACACCATATATTTT.

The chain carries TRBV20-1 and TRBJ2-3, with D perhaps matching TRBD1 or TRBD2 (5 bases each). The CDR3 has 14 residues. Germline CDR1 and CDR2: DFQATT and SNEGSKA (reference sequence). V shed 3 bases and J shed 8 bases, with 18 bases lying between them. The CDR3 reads CSASPGTRGATQYF. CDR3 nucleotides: TGCAGTGCTAGTCCAGGTACACGAGGGGCTACGCAGTATTTT.

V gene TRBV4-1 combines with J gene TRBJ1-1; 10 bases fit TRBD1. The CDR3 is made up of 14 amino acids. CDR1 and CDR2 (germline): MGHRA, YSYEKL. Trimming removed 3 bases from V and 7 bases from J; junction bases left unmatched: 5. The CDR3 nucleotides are TGCGCCAGCAGCCAGGGGACAGGGGCGGATGAAGCTTTCTTT. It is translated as CASSQGTGADEAFF.

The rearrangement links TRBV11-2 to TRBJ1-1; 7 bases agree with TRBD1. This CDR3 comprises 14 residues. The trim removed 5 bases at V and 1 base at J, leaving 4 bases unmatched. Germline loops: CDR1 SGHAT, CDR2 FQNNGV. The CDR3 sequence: CASSKNRGNTEAFF. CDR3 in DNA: TGTGCCAGCAGCAAGAACAGGGGGAACACTGAAGCTTTCTTT.

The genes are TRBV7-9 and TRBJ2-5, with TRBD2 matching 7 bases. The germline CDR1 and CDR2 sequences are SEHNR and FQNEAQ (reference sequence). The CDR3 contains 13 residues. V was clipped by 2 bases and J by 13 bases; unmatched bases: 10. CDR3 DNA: TGTGCCAGCAGCTTATTACCGGGAGGTACCAGGTACTTC. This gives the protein CASSLLPGGTRYF.

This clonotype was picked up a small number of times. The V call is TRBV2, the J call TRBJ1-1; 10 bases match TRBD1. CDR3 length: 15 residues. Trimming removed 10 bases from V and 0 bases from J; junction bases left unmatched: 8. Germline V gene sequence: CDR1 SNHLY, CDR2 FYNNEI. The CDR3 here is CANPGQGRLNTEAFF. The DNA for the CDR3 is TGTGCCAATCCGGGACAGGGGCGACTGAACACTGAAGCTTTCTTT.

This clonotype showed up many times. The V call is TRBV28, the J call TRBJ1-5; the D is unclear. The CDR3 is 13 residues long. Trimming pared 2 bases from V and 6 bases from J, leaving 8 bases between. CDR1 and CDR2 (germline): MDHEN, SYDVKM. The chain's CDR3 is CASSLDRLQPQHF. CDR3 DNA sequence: TGTGCCAGCAGTTTAGATCGCCTTCAGCCCCAGCATTTT.

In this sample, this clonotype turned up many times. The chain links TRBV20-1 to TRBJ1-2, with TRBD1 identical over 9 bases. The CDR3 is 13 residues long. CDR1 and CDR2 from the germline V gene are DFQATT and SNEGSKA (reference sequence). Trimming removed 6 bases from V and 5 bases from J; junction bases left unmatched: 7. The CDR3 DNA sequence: TGCAGTGCACCAGGACAGGGGTTTTATGGCTACACCTTC. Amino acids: CSAPGQGFYGYTF.

The CDR3 is CARDGRSNEKLFF. DNA of the CDR3: TGTGCTAGGGACGGACGAAGTAATGAAAAACTGTTTTTT. The genes are TRBV25-1 and TRBJ1-4; a possible D gene is TRBD1 (5 bases). CDR3 length: 13 residues. CDR1 is MGHDK, CDR2 SYGVNS, per germline. Drawing the rest from reference TRBV25-1 and TRBJ1-4, the complete variable domain is EADIYQTPRYLVIGTGKKITLECSQTMGHDKMYWYQQDPGMELHLIHYSYGVNSTEKGDLSSESTVSRIRTEHFPLTLESARPSHTSQYLCARDGRSNEKLFFGSGTQLSVL.

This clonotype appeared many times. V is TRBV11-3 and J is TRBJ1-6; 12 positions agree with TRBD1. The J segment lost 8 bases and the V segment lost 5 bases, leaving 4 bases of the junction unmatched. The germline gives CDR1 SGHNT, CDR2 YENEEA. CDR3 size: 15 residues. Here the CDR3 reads CASSPGTGGHSPLHF. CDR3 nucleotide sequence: TGTGCCAGCAGCCCCGGGACAGGGGGCCATTCACCCCTCCACTTT.

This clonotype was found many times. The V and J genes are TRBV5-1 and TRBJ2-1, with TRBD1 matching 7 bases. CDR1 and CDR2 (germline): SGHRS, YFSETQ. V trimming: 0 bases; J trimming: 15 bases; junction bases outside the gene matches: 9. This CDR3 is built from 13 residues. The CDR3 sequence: CASSLAGQNLAFF. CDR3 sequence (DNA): TGCGCCAGCAGCTTGGCGGGACAGAACCTCGCGTTCTTC. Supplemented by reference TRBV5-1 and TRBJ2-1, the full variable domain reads KAGVTQTPRYLIKTRGQQVTLSCSPISGHRSVSWYQQTPGQGLQFLFEYFSETQRNKGNFPGRFSGRQFSNSRSEMNVSTLELGDSALYLCASSLAGQNLAFFGPGTRLTVL.

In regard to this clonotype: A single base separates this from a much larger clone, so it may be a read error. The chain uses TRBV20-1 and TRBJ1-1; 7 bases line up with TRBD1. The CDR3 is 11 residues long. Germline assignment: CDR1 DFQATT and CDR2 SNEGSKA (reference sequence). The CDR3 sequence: CSAGDRAQAFF. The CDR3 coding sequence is TGCAGTGCTGGAGACAGGGCTCAAGCTTTCTTT.

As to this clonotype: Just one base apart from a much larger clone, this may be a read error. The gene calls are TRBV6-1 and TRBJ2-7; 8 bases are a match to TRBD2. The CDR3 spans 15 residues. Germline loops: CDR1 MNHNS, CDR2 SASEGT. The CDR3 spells CASSVLADSSYEQCF. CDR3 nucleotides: TGTGCCAGCAGTGTACTAGCGGATAGCTCCTACGAGCAGTGCTTC.

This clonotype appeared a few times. The chain's CDR3 is CASSVVGGPTEAFF. The CDR3 DNA follows: TGTGCCAGCAGCGTAGTGGGGGGTCCAACTGAAGCTTTCTTT. J is TRBJ1-1 and V is TRBV9; perhaps TRBD1 as D (5 bases). V lost 0 bases to trimming and J lost 5 bases, with 11 bases between them. Germline V gene data show CDR1 as SGDLS and CDR2 as YYNGEE. The CDR3 totals 14 residues.

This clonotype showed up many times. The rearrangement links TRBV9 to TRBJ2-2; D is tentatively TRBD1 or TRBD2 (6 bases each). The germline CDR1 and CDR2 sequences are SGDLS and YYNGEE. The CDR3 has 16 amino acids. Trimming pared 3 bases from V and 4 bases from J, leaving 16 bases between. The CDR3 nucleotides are TGTGCCAGCAGCGCTTTGCAAGGGGGGATCACCGGGGAGCTGTTTTTT. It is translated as CASSALQGGITGELFF.

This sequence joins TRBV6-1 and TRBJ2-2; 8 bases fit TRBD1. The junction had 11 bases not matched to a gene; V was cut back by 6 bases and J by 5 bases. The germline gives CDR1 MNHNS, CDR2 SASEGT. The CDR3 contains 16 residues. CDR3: CASRGPGTGTTGELFF. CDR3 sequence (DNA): TGTGCCAGCAGGGGACCCGGGACAGGAACAACCGGGGAGCTGTTTTTT.

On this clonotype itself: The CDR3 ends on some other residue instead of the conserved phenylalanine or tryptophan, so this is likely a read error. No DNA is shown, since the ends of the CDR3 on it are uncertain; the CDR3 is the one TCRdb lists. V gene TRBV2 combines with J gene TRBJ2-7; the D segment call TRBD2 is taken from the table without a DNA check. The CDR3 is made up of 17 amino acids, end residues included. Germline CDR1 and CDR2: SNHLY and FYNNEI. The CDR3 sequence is CASRIAGTSGKAPTSST.

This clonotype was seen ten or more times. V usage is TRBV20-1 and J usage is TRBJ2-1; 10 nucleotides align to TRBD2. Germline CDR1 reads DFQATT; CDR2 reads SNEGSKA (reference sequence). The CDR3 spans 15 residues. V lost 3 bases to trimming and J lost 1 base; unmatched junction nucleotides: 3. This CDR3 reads CSARISGRSYNEQFF. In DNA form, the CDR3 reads TGCAGTGCTAGGATTAGCGGGAGGTCCTACAATGAGCAGTTCTTC.

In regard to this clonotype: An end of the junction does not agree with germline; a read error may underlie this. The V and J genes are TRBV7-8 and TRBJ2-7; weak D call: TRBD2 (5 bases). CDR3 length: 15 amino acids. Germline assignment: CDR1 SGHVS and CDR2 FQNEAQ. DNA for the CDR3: TGTGCCAGCAGCCCAGGAAGGACTGTCTCCTACGAGCAGCACTTC. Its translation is CASSPGRTVSYEQHF.

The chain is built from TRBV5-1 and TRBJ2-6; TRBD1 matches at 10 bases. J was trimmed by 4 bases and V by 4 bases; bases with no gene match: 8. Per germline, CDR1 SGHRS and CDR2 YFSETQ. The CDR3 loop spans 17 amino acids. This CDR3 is CASSLGQGIAGANVLTF. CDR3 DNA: TGCGCCAGCAGCCTGGGACAGGGGATCGCGGGGGCCAACGTCCTGACTTTC. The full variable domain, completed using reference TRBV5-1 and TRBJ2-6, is KAGVTQTPRYLIKTRGQQVTLSCSPISGHRSVSWYQQTPGQGLQFLFEYFSETQRNKGNFPGRFSGRQFSNSRSEMNVSTLELGDSALYLCASSLGQGIAGANVLTFGAGSRLTVL.

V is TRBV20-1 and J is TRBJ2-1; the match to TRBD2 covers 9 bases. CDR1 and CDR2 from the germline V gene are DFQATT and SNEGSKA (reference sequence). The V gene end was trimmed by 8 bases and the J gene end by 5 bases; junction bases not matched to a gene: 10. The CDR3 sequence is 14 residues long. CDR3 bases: TGCAGTTCATGGGGGCGGACTAGCGACAATGAGCAGTTCTTC. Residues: CSSWGRTSDNEQFF.

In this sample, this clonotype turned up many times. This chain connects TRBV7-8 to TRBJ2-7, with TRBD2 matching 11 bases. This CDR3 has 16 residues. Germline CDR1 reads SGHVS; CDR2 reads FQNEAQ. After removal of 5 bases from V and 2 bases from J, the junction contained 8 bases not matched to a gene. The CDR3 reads CASSPTGTSGAYEQYF. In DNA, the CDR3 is TGTGCCAGCAGCCCAACCGGGACTAGCGGAGCCTACGAGCAGTACTTC.

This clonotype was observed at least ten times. CDR3 protein: CSAPDPSTDTQYF. CDR3 in DNA: TGCAGTGCTCCAGACCCTAGCACAGATACGCAGTATTTT. The chain combines TRBV20-1 with TRBJ2-3; unclear D gene. This CDR3 is built from 13 residues. V lost 5 bases to trimming and J lost 0 bases, with 9 bases between them. Looked up from germline, CDR1 is DFQATT and CDR2 is SNEGSKA (reference sequence).

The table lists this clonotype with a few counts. CDR3 nucleotide sequence: TGCAGTGCGCCTTTAGGCGGGAGTAGTAACAAAAACATTCAGTACTTC. This gives the protein CSAPLGGSSNKNIQYF. The chain employs TRBV20-1 and TRBJ2-4, with 7 bases lining up with TRBD2. Unmatched junction bases numbered 14, after V lost 6 bases and J lost 3 bases. The germline V gene has CDR1 DFQATT and CDR2 SNEGSKA (reference sequence). The CDR3 totals 16 residues.